This T cell receptor (beta chain) derives from a study of cytomegalovirus exposure and HLA in healthy donors. The PCR had 60 Vbeta and 13 Jbeta primers. Sequencing used immunoSEQ multiplex PCR; TCRdb keeps in-frame clones, though not all of them. The profile shows around 87,000 clones, 76% of them singletons. Overall study findings and caveats: Exclusion applied to some V segments, including TRBV6-2 and TRBV6-3, as they were indistinguishable.

CDR1 and CDR2 (germline): LGHNT, FRNRAP. The junction had 5 bases not matched to a gene; V was cut back by 1 base and J by 5 bases. The CDR3 runs to 15 residues. In regard to this clone: Its antigen is unknown.

This chain joins TRBV12-5 and TRBJ2-5; 9 bases agree with TRBD1. Source material: PBMCs. This receptor was taken from a man aged 35 to 55 in good health and CMV-seronegative. The CDR3 reads CASGLATGGAETQYF. DNA for the CDR3: TGTGCTAGTGGTTTGGCTACAGGGGGCGCGGAGACCCAGTACTTC.